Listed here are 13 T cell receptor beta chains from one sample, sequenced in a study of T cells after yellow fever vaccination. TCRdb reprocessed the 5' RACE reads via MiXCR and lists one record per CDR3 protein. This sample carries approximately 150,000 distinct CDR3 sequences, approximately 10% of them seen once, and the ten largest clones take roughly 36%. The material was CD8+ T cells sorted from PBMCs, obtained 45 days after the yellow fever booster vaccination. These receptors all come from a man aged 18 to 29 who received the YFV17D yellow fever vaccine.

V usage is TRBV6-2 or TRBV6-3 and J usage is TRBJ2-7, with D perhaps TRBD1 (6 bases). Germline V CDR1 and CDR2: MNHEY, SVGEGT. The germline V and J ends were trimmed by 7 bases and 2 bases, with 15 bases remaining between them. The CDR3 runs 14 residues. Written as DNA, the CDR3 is TGTGCCAGCATTGAACCGGGACACCCCTACGAGCAGTACTTC. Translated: CASIEPGHPYEQYF.

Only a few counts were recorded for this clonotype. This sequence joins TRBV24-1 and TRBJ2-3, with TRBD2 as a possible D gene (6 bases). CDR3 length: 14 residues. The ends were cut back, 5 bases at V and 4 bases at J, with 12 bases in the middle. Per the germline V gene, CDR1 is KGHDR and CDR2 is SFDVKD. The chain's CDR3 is CATSGREEADTQYF. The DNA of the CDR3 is TGTGCCACCAGTGGGCGGGAAGAGGCAGATACGCAGTATTTT.

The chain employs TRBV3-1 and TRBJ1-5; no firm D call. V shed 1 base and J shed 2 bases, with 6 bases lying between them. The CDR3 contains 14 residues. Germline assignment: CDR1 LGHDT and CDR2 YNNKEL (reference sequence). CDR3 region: CASSQVGGNQPQHF. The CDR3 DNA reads TGTGCCAGCAGCCAAGTAGGTGGCAATCAGCCCCAGCATTTT.

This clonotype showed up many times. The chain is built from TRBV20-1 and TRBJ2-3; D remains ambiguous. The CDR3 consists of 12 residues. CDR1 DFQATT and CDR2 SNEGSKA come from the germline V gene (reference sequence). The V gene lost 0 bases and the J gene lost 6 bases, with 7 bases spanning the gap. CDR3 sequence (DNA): TGCAGTGCTAGAGATCGCCCGGATACGCAGTATTTT. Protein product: CSARDRPDTQYF.

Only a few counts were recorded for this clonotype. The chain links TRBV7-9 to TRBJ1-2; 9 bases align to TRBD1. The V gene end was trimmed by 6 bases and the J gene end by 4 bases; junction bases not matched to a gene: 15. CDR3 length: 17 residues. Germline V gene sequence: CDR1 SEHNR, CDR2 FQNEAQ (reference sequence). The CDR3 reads CASSYPGQGLISYGYTF. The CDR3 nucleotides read TGTGCCAGCAGTTACCCGGGACAGGGACTCATTAGCTATGGCTACACCTTC.

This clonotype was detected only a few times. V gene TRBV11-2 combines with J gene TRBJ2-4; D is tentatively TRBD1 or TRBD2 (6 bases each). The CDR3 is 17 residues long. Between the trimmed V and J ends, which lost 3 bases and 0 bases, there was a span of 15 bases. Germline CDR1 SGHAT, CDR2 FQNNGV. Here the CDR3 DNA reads TGTGCCAGCAGCTTGCTTCGGGGGCAGTCAGCCAAAAACATTCAGTACTTC. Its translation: CASSLLRGQSAKNIQYF.

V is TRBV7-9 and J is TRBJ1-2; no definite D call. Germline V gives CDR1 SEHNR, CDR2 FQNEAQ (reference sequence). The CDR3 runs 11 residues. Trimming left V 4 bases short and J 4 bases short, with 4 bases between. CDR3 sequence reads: CASSYTYGYTF. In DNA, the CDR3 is TGTGCCAGCAGCTATACCTATGGCTACACCTTC. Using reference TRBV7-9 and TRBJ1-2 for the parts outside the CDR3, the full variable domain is DTGVSQNPRHKITKRGQNVTFRCDPISEHNRLYWYRQTLGQGPEFLTYFQNEAQLEKSRLLSDRFSAERPKGSFSTLEIQRTEQGDSAMYLCASSYTYGYTFGSGTRLTVV.

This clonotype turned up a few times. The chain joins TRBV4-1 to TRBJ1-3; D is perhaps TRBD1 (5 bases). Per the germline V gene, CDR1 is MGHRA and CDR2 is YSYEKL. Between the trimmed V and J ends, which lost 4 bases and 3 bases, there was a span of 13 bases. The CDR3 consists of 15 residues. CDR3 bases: TGCGCCAGCAGCCCCTCGCAGGGAGGTGGAAACACCATATATTTT. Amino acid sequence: CASSPSQGGGNTIYF.

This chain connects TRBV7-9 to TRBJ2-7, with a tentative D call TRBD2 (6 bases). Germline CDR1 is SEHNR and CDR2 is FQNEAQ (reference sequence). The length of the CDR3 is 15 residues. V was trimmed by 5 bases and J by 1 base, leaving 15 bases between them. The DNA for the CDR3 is TGTGCCAGCAGCCACCTAGCGCGGGCGTCCTACGAGCAGTACTTC. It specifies CASSHLARASYEQYF.

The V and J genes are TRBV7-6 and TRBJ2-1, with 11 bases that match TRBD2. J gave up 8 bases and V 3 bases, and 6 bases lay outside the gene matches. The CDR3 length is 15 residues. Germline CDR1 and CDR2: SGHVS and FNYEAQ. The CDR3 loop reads CASSLSSGGLDEQFF. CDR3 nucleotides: TGTGCCAGCAGCTTGTCTAGCGGGGGGCTGGATGAGCAGTTCTTC.

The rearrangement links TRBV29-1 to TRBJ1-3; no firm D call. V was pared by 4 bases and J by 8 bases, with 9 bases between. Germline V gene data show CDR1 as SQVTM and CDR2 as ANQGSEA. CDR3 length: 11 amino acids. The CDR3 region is CSVAGLDTIYF. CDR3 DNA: TGCAGCGTTGCCGGGTTGGACACCATATATTTT.

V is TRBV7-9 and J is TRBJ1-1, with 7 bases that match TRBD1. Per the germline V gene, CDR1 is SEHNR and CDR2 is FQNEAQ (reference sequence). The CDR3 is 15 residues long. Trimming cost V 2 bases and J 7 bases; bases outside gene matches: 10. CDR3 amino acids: CASSLTAGGDSEAFF. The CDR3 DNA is TGTGCCAGCAGCTTAACGGCCGGGGGGGACAGTGAAGCTTTCTTT.

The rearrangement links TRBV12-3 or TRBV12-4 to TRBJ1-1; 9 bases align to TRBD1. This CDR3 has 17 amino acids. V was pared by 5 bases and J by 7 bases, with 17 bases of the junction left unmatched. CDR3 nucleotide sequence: TGTGCCAGCAGTGGGACAGGGAGAATTCGGCTAAACGGTGAAGCTTTCTTT. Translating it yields CASSGTGRIRLNGEAFF.